These 10 T cell receptor beta chains share one sample of origin, sequenced in a study of CD8 T cells in ankylosing spondylitis (dated by TCRdb to about 2017). Library construction relied on 5' RACE. The sequencer was an Illumina HiSeq 2500. The public reads were quality trimmed at Q25 with fastp and then assembled into clones with MiXCR by TCRdb, keeping productive beta chains. A single entry per CDR3 protein holds the most common genes and DNA from its merged rows. Here the sample has around 100,000 distinct CDR3 sequences; around 24% occur a single time. 12% of the sample lies in the top ten. What was sequenced was synovial fluid, either unsorted or a sorted T cell fraction (not recorded which). The receptors derive from a male donor with ankylosing spondylitis.

Ten or more counts support this clonotype. V is TRBV5-1 and J is TRBJ2-5, with D possibly matching TRBD2 (5 bases). Germline CDR1 and CDR2: SGHRS and YFSETQ. Trimming shortened V by 4 bases and J by 2 bases, and 9 bases separated the two germline ends. The CDR3 extends over 13 amino acids. The DNA of the CDR3 is TGCGCCAGCAGCGTGAGGAGGCAAGAGACCCAGTACTTC. Translation: CASSVRRQETQYF.

This clonotype has a handful of counts. The rearrangement links TRBV5-1 to TRBJ2-7, with TRBD2 matching 7 bases. This CDR3 contains 15 residues. Germline V gene sequence: CDR1 SGHRS, CDR2 YFSETQ. After removal of 3 bases from V and 3 bases from J, the junction contained 9 bases not matched to a gene. The CDR3 sequence is CASSSNWASGYEQYF. The DNA of the CDR3 is TGCGCCAGCAGCTCCAACTGGGCTAGCGGCTACGAGCAGTACTTC.

This chain uses TRBV2 with TRBJ1-1, with TRBD1 as a possible D gene (5 bases). Between the trimmed V and J ends, which lost 5 bases and 6 bases, there was a span of 13 bases. The CDR3 spans 13 residues. Germline loops: CDR1 SNHLY, CDR2 FYNNEI. The CDR3 loop is CASSPGTLPEAFF. The CDR3 DNA reads as TGTGCCAGCAGTCCTGGGACTCTCCCTGAAGCTTTCTTT.

V usage is TRBV5-4 and J usage is TRBJ2-7, with a weak D call TRBD1 (5 bases). Germline V CDR1 and CDR2: SGHNT, YYREEE (reference sequence). Trimming took off 3 bases at V and 2 bases at J, with 12 bases between the two ends. This CDR3 region has 14 residues. CDR3 sequence (DNA): TGTGCCAGCAGCTCCGGAGACAGTGCCTACGAGCAGTACTTC. Its translation: CASSSGDSAYEQYF.

Only a few counts were recorded for this clonotype. The chain combines TRBV9 with TRBJ1-4, with 8 bases aligning to TRBD1. In germline, CDR1 is SGDLS, CDR2 YYNGEE. Trimming cost V 6 bases and J 1 base; bases outside gene matches: 5. The CDR3 has 15 amino acids. CDR3 amino acids: CASTPGTGTNEKLFF. CDR3 in DNA: TGTGCCAGCACGCCTGGGACAGGAACTAATGAAAAACTGTTTTTT.

This chain links TRBV6-1 with TRBJ2-3; D not certain. CDR1 and CDR2 from the germline V gene are MNHNS and SASEGT. The germline V and J ends were trimmed by 2 bases and 0 bases, with 9 bases remaining between them. The CDR3 sequence is 15 residues long. The CDR3 DNA follows: TGTGCCAGCAGTGAAATGGCAGCTAGCACAGATACGCAGTATTTT. It is translated as CASSEMAASTDTQYF.

In DNA form, the CDR3 reads TGTGCCAGCAGTTTAAGGACAGGCCTAGAGACCCAGTACTTC. This gives the protein CASSLRTGLETQYF. The V and J genes are TRBV12-3 or TRBV12-4 and TRBJ2-5, with 7 positions matching TRBD1. V lost 2 bases to trimming and J lost 4 bases; unmatched junction nucleotides: 4. The CDR3 covers 14 residues.

Many counts were recorded for this clonotype. V is TRBV20-1 and J is TRBJ2-6, with D perhaps matching TRBD2 (6 bases). V gave up 3 bases and J gave up 0 bases, with 12 bases separating them. Germline V gene lookup returns CDR1 DFQATT and CDR2 SNEGSKA (reference sequence). The CDR3 loop spans 16 amino acids. In DNA, the CDR3 is TGCAGTGCTAGTCGGGGGTCCACCTCTGGGGCCAACGTCCTGACTTTC. It codes for CSASRGSTSGANVLTF.

J is TRBJ1-1 and V is TRBV12-3 or TRBV12-4, with 8 bases that match TRBD1. CDR3 size: 14 residues. V trimming: 3 bases; J trimming: 4 bases; junction bases outside the gene matches: 4. Here the CDR3 reads CASSFGQGITEAFF. The CDR3, as DNA: TGTGCCAGCAGTTTTGGACAGGGAATCACTGAAGCTTTCTTT.

This clonotype was recorded many times. The chain links TRBV29-1 to TRBJ2-1; the match to TRBD2 covers 8 bases. The ends lost 5 bases at V and 3 bases at J; junction bases unmatched: 18. The CDR3 sequence is 18 residues long. Germline CDR1 SQVTM, CDR2 ANQGSEA. CDR3 region: CSVPPSGGTIGGYNEQFF. CDR3 bases: TGCAGCGTTCCCCCCAGCGGGGGTACTATTGGGGGCTACAATGAGCAGTTCTTC.